This paragraph reports one TCR beta chain. A much larger clone lies one base from this, so it may be a read error. For blood RNA, unsorted whole blood served as the source, and germline DNA was extracted too. This sample was included in a study of tumor-infiltrating lymphocytes in primary liver carcinoma. This CDR3 spans 16 amino acids. Germline V lookup: CDR1 SGHNT, CDR2 YYREEE (reference sequence). The ends were cut back, 4 bases at V and 8 bases at J, with 25 bases in the middle. The investigators made TCR beta cDNA from approximately 0.5 ug total RNA, using a constant-region primer. Amplification in three nested multiplex PCR rounds with slightly modified ARM-PCR gave rise to TCR beta libraries. Each of the first two PCR rounds ran approximately 10 cycles with TRBV1-TRBV30 forward and C-beta reverse primers. TCRdb reprocessed the multiplex PCR reads via MiXCR and lists one record per CDR3 protein. Of 150,000 to 200,000 distinct CDR3 sequences listed, about 60% were seen once; the top ten hold roughly 76%.

The sequence was collected from a man aged 35 to 55 with primary liver carcinoma and hepatitis B virus infection. The sample was peripheral blood. This chain uses TRBV5-4 with TRBJ2-7; perhaps TRBD1 as D (6 bases). CDR3 sequence: CASSHPPGAGAQQQYF. The CDR3 bases are TGTGCCAGCAGCCATCCTCCCGGGGCAGGGGCACAGCAGCAGTACTTC.